This T cell receptor (beta chain) appears in the sequencing data of a study of vaccination effects on CD4 cells after COVID-19. Study-wide context: Each person got two doses of an mRNA SARS-CoV-2 vaccine, BNT162b2 or mRNA-1273.

Germline V gene lookup returns CDR1 MNHEY and CDR2 SVGAGI. This CDR3 has 15 residues. V lost 6 bases, J lost 7 bases, and 9 bases stayed unmatched. Viral peptide pools were used in the ViraFEST assay to expand antigen-specific CD4+ T cells, and sequencing came afterward. Having been cultured for less than 13 days, the cells underwent CD4+ T cell isolation. Absence of prior SARS-CoV-2 infection characterized the vaccine recipients, who showed negative nucleocapsid antibodies. Wells of a few million PBMC each were grown with about 9.8 IU/ml IL-2 and 8.5 to 10 ug/ml peptides. A note on this clone: Antigen: not known.

This table comes from immunoSEQ multiplex PCR, and its TCRdb copy is limited to in-frame clones, with some not included. Counted here are under 45,000 clones, 65% to 80% occurring once; the ten biggest clones make up 2.5% to 3%. Notes on the study in general: The study got few convalescent patients and did not collect any early post-infection timepoints. Marked contraction was observed in infection-induced and vaccine-induced clones late after vaccination.

Sequencing was performed on CD4+ T cells from PBMCs cultured with HCoV-NL63 spike peptides, taken before COVID-19 vaccination. The J gene is TRBJ2-1, the V gene TRBV6-5; 10 nucleotides match TRBD1. The clonotype was recovered from a human donor who received a COVID-19 vaccine. The CDR3 sequence: CASRSWDRGTNEQFF. DNA for the CDR3: TGTGCCAGCAGATCCTGGGACAGGGGAACGAATGAGCAGTTCTTC.